This section outlines one TCR beta chain sequence together with its context. Its antigen is still unknown. Base qualities are not provided; no much larger clone lies one nucleotide away. Separate from the roughly 660-subject first cohort, the validation cohort of over 90 subjects was the group to which the donors belonged. The sample comes from a study of cytomegalovirus exposure and HLA in healthy donors (dated by TCRdb to 2017 to 2019). Describing the broader study: According to a later analysis, the 110 or so validation repertoires were produced on the same platform as the approximately 610 repertoires of the first cohort. In addition to the first cohort of 650 to 800 subjects, a separate validation cohort of 120 different subjects was used. The aim of the study was to test whether cataloging public T cell receptors could identify signatures of past pathogen exposure. To predict cytomegalovirus infection status, the study combined high-throughput TCR immunosequencing, statistical association of individual TCRs with disease status, and machine learning. Beyond this particular receptor, the publication reports: The authors suggested that the approach could potentially be extended to other disease states and immunological phenotypes. A later analysis found that TCRs clustered in the first cohort also tended to co-occur in the 130 or so validation repertoires, with 94% of cluster scores above 0. The study listed approximately 150 TCR beta chains as associated with cytomegalovirus. The classifier was reported to diagnose cytomegalovirus status with high specificity and sensitivity in both the original cohort and the validation cohort. A later analysis lacked HLA typing for the validation cohort, so it scored co-occurrence in that cohort across all 120 or so repertoires. Most TCR sequences were observed very rarely across donors, whereas some public TCRs were present in many individuals. In vitro tests confirmed that three of the cytomegalovirus-associated TCR beta chains recognize cytomegalovirus antigens.

The receptor library was made with the immunoSEQ multiplex PCR assay. Per the original workflow: A statistical classification framework was developed to diagnose cytomegalovirus status using the catalog of TCR beta chain sequences. The immuneACCESS repertoire file appears here via TCRdb, limited to in-frame rearrangements. These files lack a portion of the clones; in checked studies, under half of the deficit traces to unresolved V genes, and the cause of the others is not known. V and J calls and clone size are as listed in that table; D and trimming were resolved from the DNA. The table for this sample lists over 150,000 clones; 85% of them were counted only once. 16% of the sample belongs to the ten largest clones. V is trimmed back by 8 bases and J by 6 bases, and the junction contains 8 bases that no gene match accounts for. The germline V gene yields ENHRY for CDR1 and SYGVKD for CDR2. The CDR3, cysteine through phenylalanine, is 14 amino acids long. CDR3 DNA only is kept here, 42 bases in frame from base 1.

The rearrangement combines TRBV10-3 with TRBJ1-4; 8 of the junction bases match TRBD1. The TCR sequence derives from a young man in good health and CMV-seropositive. The sequencing sample was made of PBMCs. The CDR3 amino acid sequence is: CAIQESRGHEKLFF. The nucleotide sequence reads as follows: TGTGCCATCCAAGAGAGCAGGGGGCATGAAAAACTGTTTTTT.